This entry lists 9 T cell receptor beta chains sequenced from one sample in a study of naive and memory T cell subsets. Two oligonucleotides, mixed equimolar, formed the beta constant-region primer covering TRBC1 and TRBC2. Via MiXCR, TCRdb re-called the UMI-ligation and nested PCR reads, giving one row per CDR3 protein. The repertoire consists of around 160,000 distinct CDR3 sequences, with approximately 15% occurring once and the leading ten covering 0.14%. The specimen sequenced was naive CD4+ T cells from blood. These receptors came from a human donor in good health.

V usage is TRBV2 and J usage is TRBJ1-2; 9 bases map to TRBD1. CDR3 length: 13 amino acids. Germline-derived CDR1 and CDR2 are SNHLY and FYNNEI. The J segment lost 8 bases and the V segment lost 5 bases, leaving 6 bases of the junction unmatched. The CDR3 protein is CASSLQGAGGYTF. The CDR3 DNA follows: TGTGCCAGCAGTCTACAGGGGGCAGGGGGCTACACCTTC.

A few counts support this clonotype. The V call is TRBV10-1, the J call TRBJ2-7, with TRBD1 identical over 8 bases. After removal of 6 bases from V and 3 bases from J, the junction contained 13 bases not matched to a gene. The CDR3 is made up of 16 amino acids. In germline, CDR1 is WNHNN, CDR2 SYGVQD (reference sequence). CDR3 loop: CASRGTRTGQNYEQYF. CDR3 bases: TGCGCCAGCAGGGGTACCCGGACAGGGCAAAACTACGAGCAGTACTTC.

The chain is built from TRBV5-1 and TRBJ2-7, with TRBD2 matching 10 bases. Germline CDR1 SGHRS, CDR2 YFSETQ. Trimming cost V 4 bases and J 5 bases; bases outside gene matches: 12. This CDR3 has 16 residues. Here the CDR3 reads CASSGGLAPTKDEQYF. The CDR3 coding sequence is TGCGCCAGCAGCGGGGGACTAGCGCCCACCAAGGACGAGCAGTACTTC.

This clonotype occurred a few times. CDR3 sequence reads: CSAQGEGGIYDEQFF. The CDR3 DNA reads as TGCAGTGCCCAAGGGGAGGGTGGAATTTATGATGAGCAGTTCTTC. V is TRBV20-1 and J is TRBJ2-1; 7 positions match TRBD2. Trimming removed 6 bases from V and 8 bases from J; junction bases left unmatched: 16. The germline V gene has CDR1 DFQATT and CDR2 SNEGSKA (reference sequence). The CDR3 has 15 residues.

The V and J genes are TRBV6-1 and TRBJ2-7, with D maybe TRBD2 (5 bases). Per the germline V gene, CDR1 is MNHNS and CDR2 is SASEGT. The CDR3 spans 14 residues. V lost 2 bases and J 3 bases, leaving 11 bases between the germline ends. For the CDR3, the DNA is TGTGCCAGCAGTGAAAGTGGAGGCCACTACGAGCAGTACTTC. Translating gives CASSESGGHYEQYF.

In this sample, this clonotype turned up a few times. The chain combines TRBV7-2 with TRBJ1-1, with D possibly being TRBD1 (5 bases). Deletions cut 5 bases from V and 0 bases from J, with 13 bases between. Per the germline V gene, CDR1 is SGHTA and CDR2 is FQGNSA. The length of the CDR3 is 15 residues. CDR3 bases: TGTGCCAGCAGCGCCAATTACAGGATGAACACTGAAGCTTTCTTT. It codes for CASSANYRMNTEAFF. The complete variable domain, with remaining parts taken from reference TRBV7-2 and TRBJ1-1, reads GAGVSQSPSNKVTEKGKDVELRCDPISGHTALYWYRQSLGQGLEFLIYFQGNSAPDKSGLPSDRFSAERTGGSVSTLTIQRTQQEDSAVYLCASSANYRMNTEAFFGQGTRLTVV.

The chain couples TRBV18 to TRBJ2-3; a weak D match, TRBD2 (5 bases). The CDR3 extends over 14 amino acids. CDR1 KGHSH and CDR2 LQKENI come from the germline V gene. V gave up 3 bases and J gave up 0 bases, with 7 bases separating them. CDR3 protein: CASSPDLSTDTQYF. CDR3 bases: TGTGCCAGCTCACCGGACTTAAGCACAGATACGCAGTATTTT.

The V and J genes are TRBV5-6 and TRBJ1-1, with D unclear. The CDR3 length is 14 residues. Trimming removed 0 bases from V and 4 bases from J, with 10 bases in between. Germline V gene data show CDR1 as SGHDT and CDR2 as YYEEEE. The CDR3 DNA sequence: TGTGCCAGCAGCTTGGTTGGTTTATCCACTGAAGCTTTCTTT. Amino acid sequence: CASSLVGLSTEAFF.

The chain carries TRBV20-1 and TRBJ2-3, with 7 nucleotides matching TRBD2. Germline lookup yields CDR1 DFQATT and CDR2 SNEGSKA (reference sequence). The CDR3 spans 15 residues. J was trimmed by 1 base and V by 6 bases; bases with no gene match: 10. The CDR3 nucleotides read TGCAGTGCCCAGTCGGCTAGCGGCCGCACAGATACGCAGTATTTT. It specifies CSAQSASGRTDTQYF.